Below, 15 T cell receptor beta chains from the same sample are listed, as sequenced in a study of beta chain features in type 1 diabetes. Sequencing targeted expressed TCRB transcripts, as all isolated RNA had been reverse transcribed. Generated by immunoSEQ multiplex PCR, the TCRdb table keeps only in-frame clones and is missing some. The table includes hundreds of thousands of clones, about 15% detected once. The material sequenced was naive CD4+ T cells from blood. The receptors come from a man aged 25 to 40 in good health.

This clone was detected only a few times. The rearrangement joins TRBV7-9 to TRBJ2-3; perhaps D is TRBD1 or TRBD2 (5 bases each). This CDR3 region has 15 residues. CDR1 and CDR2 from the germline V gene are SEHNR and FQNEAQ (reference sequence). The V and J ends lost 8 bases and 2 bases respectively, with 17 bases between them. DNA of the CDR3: TGTGCCAGCGGACCGGGACGGAGAGACACAGATACGCAGTATTTT. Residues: CASGPGRRDTDTQYF.

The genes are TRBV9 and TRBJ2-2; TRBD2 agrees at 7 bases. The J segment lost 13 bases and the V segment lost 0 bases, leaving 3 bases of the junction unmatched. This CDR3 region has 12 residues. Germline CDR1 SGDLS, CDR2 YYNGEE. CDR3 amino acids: CASSVVGGSLFF. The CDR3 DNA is TGTGCCAGCAGCGTAGTCGGGGGGTCGCTGTTTTTT.

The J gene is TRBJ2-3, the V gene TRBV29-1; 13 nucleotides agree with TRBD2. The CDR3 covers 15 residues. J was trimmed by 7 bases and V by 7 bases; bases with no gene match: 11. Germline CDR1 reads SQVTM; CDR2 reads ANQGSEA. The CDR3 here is CSGIQLAGGPYTQYF. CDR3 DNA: TGCAGCGGCATCCAACTAGCGGGAGGGCCCTATACGCAGTATTTT.

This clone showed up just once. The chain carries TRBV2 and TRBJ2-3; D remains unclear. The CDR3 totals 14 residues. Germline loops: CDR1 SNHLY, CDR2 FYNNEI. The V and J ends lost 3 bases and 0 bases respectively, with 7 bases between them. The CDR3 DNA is TGTGCCAGCAGTGACTGGGTTAGCACAGATACGCAGTATTTT. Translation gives CASSDWVSTDTQYF.

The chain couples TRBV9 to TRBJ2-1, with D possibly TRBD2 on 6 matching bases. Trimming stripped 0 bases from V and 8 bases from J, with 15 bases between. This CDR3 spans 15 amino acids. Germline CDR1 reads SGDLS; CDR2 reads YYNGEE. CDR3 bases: TGTGCCAGCAGCGTAGTCCATGGGTCTAGCGATGAGCAGTTCTTC. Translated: CASSVVHGSSDEQFF. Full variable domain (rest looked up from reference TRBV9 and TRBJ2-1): DSGVTQTPKHLITATGQRVTLRCSPRSGDLSVYWYQQSLDQGLQFLIQYYNGEERAKGNILERFSAQQFPDLHSELNLSSLELGDSALYFCASSVVHGSSDEQFFGPGTRLTVL.

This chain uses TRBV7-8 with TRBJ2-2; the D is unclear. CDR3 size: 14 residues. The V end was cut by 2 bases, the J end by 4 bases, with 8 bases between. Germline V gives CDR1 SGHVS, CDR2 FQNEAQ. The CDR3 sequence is CASSLRRFTGELFF. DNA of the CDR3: TGTGCCAGCAGCTTACGGCGTTTCACCGGGGAGCTGTTTTTT.

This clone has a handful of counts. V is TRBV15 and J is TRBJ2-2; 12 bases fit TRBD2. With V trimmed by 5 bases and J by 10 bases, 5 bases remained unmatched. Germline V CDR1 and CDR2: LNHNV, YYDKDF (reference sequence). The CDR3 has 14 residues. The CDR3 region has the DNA TGTGCCACCAGCTCGCTAGCGGGAGGGCTGGAGCTGTTTTTT. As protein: CATSSLAGGLELFF.

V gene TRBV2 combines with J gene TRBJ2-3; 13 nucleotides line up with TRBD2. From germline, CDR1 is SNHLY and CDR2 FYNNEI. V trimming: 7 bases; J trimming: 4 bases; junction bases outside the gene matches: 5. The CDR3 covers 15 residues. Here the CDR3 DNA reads TGTGCCAGCACCAGACTAGCGGGAGGCGCAGATACGCAGTATTTT. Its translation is CASTRLAGGADTQYF.

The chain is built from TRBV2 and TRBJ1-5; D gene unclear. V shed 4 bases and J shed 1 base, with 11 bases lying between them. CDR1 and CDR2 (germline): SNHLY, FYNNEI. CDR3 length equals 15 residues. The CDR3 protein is CASSAGRLSNQPQHF. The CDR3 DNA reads TGTGCCAGCAGTGCGGGAAGACTAAGCAATCAGCCCCAGCATTTT.

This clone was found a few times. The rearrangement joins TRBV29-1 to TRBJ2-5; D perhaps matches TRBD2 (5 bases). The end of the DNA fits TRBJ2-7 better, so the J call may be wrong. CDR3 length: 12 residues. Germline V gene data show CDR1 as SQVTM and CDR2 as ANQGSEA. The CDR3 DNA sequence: TGCAGCGTTGAGTTAGGTAGCGACGAGCAGTACTTC. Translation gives CSVELGSDEQYF.

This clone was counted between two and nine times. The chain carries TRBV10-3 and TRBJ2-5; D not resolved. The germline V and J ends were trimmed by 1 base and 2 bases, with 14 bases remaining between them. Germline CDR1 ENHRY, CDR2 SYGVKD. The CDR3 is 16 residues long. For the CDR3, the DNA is TGTGCCATCAGTGAGTTAGGGTCAGGCGGACAAGAGACCCAGTACTTC. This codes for CAISELGSGGQETQYF.

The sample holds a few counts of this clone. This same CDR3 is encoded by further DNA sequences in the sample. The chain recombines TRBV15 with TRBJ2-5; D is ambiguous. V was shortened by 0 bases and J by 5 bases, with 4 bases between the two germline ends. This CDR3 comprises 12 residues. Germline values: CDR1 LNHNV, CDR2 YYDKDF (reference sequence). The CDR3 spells CATSRDRETQYF. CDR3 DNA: TGTGCCACCAGCAGAGATCGCGAGACCCAGTACTTC. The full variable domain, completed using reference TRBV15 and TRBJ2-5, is DAMVIQNPRYQVTQFGKPVTLSCSQTLNHNVMYWYQQKSSQAPKLLFHYYDKDFNNEADTPDNFQSRRPNTSFCFLDIRSPGLGDTAMYLCATSRDRETQYFGPGTRLLVL.

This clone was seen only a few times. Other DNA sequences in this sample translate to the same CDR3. The CDR3 nucleotides read TGTGCCTGGAGTGTAGGACCGATGAGCACAGATACGCAGTATTTT. This encodes CAWSVGPMSTDTQYF. V usage is TRBV30 and J usage is TRBJ2-3; no reliable D call. Germline CDR1 reads GTSNPN; CDR2 reads SVGIG (reference sequence). The CDR3 has 15 residues. V was pared by 0 bases and J by 0 bases, with 10 bases between.

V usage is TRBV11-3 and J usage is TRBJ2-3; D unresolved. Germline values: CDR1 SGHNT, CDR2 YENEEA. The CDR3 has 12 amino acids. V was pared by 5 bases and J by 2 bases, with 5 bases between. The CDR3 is CASSRTTDTQYF. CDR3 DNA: TGTGCCAGCAGCAGAACCACAGATACGCAGTATTTT.

The CDR3 spells CATGLAGGNEQFF. In DNA form, the CDR3 reads TGTGCCACGGGACTAGCGGGAGGCAATGAGCAGTTCTTC. The chain combines TRBV6-1 with TRBJ2-1; 15 bases match TRBD2. The length of the CDR3 is 13 residues. V lost 10 bases and J lost 6; bases outside the gene matches: 1. The germline gives CDR1 MNHNS, CDR2 SASEGT.